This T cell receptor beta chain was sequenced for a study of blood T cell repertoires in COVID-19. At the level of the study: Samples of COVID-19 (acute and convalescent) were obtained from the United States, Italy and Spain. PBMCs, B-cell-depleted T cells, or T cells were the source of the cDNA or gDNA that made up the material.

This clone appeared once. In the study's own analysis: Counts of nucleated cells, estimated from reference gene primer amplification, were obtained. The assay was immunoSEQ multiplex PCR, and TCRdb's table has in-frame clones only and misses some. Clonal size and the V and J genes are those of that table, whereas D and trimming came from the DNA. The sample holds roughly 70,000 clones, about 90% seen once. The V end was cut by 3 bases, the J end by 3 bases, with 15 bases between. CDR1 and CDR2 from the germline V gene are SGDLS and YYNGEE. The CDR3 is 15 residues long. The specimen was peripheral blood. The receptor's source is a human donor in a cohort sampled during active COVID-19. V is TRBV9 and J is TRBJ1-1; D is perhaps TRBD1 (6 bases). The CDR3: CASSAQQGWDTEAFF. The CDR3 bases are TGTGCCAGCAGCGCACAACAGGGTTGGGACACTGAAGCTTTCTTT.